This T cell receptor beta chain was obtained from a study of OX40 agonist ivuxolimab in advanced cancers. The wider study: Patients undergoing dose escalation presented with hepatocellular carcinoma, melanoma, renal cell or head and neck cancer.

Assay used: immunoSEQ multiplex PCR; TCRdb lists only in-frame clones, some missing. Here the sample spans more than 20,000 clones, roughly three quarters being singletons. This CDR3 spans 14 amino acids. Trimming pared 5 bases from V and 0 bases from J, leaving 8 bases between. The V gene's germline CDR1 is MNHEY and CDR2 SVGAGI. The receptor was derived from an adult with an advanced solid tumor such as melanoma, head and neck, liver or kidney cancer. The rearrangement links TRBV6-5 to TRBJ1-3; no firm D call. The sample consisted of CD4+ or CD8+ T cells sorted from blood, taken in a trial of the OX40 agonist ivuxolimab. CDR3 nucleotides: TGTGCCAGCAGTCCGGGGTACTCTGGAAACACCATATATTTT. Protein sequence: CASSPGYSGNTIYF.